The clone carrying this T cell receptor beta chain was observed a handful of times. Its antigen is currently unknown. The entry originates in a study of T-cell reconstitution after alpha-beta-depleted transplantation in children. Study-level findings and limits: Reportedly, roughly two months post-transplant, alpha-beta T cells arose from several hundred expanded graft clones.

Trimming cost V 1 base and J 1 base, with 7 bases left between them. The germline gives CDR1 DFQATT, CDR2 SNEGSKA (reference sequence). The CDR3 totals 13 residues. This sample's TCRbeta library carried unique molecular identifier barcodes. TCRdb re-derived calls from the PCR reads in MiXCR, one entry per CDR3 protein. The profile shows about 200,000 distinct CDR3 sequences, roughly 9.1% of them singletons. The source was PBMCs, mostly from graft donor cells, collected 360 days after TCRalphabeta/CD19-depleted stem cell transplant. The rearrangement joins TRBV20-1 to TRBJ1-1; D remains ambiguous. The sequence was obtained from a male patient under 10 years old who had a stem cell transplant for acute myeloid leukemia, so the T cells may come from the graft donor. The CDR3 here is CSARGPENTEAFF. DNA of the CDR3: TGCAGTGCTAGAGGCCCGGAGAACACTGAAGCTTTCTTT.